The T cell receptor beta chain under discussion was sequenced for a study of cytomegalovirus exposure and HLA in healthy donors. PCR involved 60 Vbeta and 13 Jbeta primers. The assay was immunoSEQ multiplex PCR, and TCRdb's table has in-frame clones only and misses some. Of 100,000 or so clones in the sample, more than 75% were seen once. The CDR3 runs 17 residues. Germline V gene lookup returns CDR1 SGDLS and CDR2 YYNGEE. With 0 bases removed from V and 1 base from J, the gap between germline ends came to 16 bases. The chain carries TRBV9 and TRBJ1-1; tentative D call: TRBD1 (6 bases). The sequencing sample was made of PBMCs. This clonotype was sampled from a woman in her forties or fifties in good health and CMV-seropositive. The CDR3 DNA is TGTGCCAGCAGCGTAGACGGGCTGGGCAGGGGGAACACTGAAGCTTTCTTT. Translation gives CASSVDGLGRGNTEAFF.